What follows is one T cell receptor beta chain and its context. This clone was seen once. No antigen is known for it. Base quality data are lacking; no much larger clone is found one base away. The time point label, as the study defines it: baseline before first vaccination. The vaccinee samples were drawn from two UK trials, COV001 and COV002, one of which was a single-blind randomized controlled phase 2/3 trial testing AZD1222 (ChAdOx1 nCoV-19) in healthy adults. For TCRbeta chain sequencing, PBMC samples from trial participants were taken at day 0 and at day 28 after the second dose. The CDR3 regions of human TCRbeta chains were analyzed by immunosequencing. Regarding the original processing steps: TCRs in the repertoires were compared against a reference library of SARS-CoV-2-specific TCRs that had been generated with the MIRA antigen-specificity platform. Breadth meant the fraction of unique TCRs that were SARS-CoV-2-associated, whereas depth meant the fraction of total T cells that were SARS-CoV-2-associated. Using the MIRA data, each spike-specific TCR was mapped to the spike region that the TCR reacts to and placed in a CD4 or CD8 class. Log10-transformed breadth and depth values were compared by one-way ANOVA with Sidak's multiple comparisons tests. In its TCRdb copy, this immuneACCESS table keeps in-frame sequences only and misses some clones. Where compared with another copy, unresolved V genes explain less than half of these, and the others have no known cause. The V and J calls and clone size come from that table; D and trimming were worked out from the DNA. The sample table records 130,000 to 150,000 clones; roughly nine tenths of these occur just once. The ten largest account for approximately 1.5% of the sample.

These data belong to a study of T cell responses to AZD1222 COVID-19 vaccine (dated by TCRdb to 2020 to 2022). With respect to the entire study: Because spike-specific TCR depth and breadth did not differ between the two schedules, AZD1222 recipients who got a second dose at roughly 4 weeks were pooled with those who got a second dose at roughly 12 weeks. TCR sequencing covered roughly 230 trial participants: roughly 200 given two doses of AZD1222 and 26 given two doses of MenACWY control vaccine. Enrollment into the trials was organized by age into subgroups of 18-55, 56-69 and 70-plus years, and those subgroups contained roughly 160, 29 and 62 TCR-sequenced participants, respectively.

The investigation overall reported the following: Most participants were white British and females outnumbered males, and the authors suggested that clonal diversity may have been underestimated. Conclusions about previously exposed vaccinees are limited because only six or seven AZD1222 recipients were SARS-CoV-2 seropositive at baseline. Because no day 14 peak-response samples were available, the repertoires could be characterized only after the peak T cell response. CD4 TCRs associated with the vaccine covered the entire spike protein, and the dominant responses were in regions 160-218 and 743-854. Spike-specific TCR breadth and depth rose significantly after two AZD1222 doses compared with day 0 and with MenACWY recipients. In the small 56-69-year group, the increase in depth fell short of significance, most likely because of low power. Nearly half of unique spike-specific TCRs reportedly recognized epitopes outside regions mutated in the B.1.351 and B.1.1.7 variants.

Sequencing used peripheral blood, obtained on day 0 of AZD1222 vaccination. The clonotype originates from an adult in good health.

The CDR3 amino acid sequence is: CASSLRTGGPYEQYF. The nucleotide sequence reads TGTGCCAGCAGTCTCCGGACAGGGGGCCCCTACGAGCAGTACTTC. The chain is assembled from TRBV27 and TRBJ2-7, and 11 bases in between align with TRBD1. The germline V and J ends show losses of 5 bases and 2 bases respectively, and no gene match explains 5 bases of the junction. The CDR3 contains 15 residues, cysteine and phenylalanine counted. Only the CDR3 DNA is retained, 45 bases long and in frame from the first base. In the germline V gene (reference sequence), CDR1 corresponds to MNHEY and CDR2 to SMNVEV.